This entry describes one TCR beta chain. The antigen is unknown. TCRdb reprocessed the 5' RACE reads and stores each CDR3 protein as one record, lacking DNA. This table holds over 100,000 distinct CDR3 sequences. The record originates from a study of T cells expressing NK-cell markers. Overall study context: Underlying the TCR beta repertoires were sorted CD3+CD56+NKG2C+, CD3+CD56+NKG2C- and CD3+CD56-NKG2C+ T cells. The study, taken as a whole, reports: Six donors carried dominant NKG2C+ clonotypes that made up about 1.0-7.5% of their CD8+ T cells. Specificity for HCMV among expanded NKG2C+ T cell clones was not established.

This CDR3 has 13 amino acids. CDR1 is SQVTM and CDR2 is ANQGSEA in the germline V gene. This TCR was sampled from a woman aged 18 to 75 in good health. Sequences were obtained from blood T cells: a sorted CD56 or NKG2C T cell subset, CD4+ or CD8+ T cells, or bulk PBMC T cells (not recorded which). This sequence joins TRBV29-1 and TRBJ1-5; lacking DNA, the TRBD1 call made by TCRdb goes unchecked. The CDR3 sequence is CSARLDSNQPQHF.